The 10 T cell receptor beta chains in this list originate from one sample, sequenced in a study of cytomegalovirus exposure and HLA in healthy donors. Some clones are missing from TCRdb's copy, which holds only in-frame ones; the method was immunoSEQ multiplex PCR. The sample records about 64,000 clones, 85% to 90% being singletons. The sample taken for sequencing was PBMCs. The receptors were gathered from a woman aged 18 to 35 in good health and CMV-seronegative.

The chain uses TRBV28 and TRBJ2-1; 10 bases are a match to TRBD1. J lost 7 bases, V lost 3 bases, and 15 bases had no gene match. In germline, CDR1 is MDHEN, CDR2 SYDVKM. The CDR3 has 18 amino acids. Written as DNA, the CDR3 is TGTGCCAGCAGTTTGCGAAAACTTGGGACAGGGGTTAAGAATGAGCAGTTCTTC. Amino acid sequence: CASSLRKLGTGVKNEQFF.

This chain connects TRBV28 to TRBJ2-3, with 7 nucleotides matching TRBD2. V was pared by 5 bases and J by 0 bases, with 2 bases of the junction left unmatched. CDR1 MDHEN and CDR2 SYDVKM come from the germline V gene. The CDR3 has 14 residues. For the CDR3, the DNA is TGTGCCAGCAGTGTTAGCGGGAGCACAGATACGCAGTATTTT. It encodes CASSVSGSTDTQYF.

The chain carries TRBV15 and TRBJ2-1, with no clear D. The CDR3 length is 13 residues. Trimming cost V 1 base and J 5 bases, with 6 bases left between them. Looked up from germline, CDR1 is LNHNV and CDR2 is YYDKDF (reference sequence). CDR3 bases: TGTGCCACCAGCAGAGGCTATGACAATGAGCAGTTCTTC. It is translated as CATSRGYDNEQFF.

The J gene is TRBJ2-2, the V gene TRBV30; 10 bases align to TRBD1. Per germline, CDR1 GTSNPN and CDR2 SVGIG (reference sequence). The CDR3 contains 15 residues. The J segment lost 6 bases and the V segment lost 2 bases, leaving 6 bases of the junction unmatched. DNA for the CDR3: TGTGCCTGGAGTAGGGACAGGGGAAGGGCCGGGGAGCTGTTTTTT. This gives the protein CAWSRDRGRAGELFF.

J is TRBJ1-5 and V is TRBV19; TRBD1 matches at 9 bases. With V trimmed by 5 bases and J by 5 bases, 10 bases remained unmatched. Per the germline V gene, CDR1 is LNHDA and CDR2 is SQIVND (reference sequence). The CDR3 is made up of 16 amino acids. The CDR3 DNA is TGTGCCAGTAGTCCGAAACAGGGGGCACTTGATCAGCCCCAGCATTTT. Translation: CASSPKQGALDQPQHF.

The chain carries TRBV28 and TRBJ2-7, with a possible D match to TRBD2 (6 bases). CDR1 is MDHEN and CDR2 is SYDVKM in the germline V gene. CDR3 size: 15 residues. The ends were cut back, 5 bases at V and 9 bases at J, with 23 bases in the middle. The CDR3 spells CASSLLRRFGRGQYF. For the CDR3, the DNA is TGTGCCAGCAGTCTCCTACGTCGTTTTGGGCGGGGGCAGTACTTC.

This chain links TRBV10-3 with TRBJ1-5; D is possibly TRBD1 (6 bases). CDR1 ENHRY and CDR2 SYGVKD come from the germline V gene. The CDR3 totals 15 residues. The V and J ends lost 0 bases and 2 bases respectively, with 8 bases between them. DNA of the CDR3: TGTGCCATCAGTGAGTCTGGGGGCGGCAATCAGCCCCAGCATTTT. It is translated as CAISESGGGNQPQHF.

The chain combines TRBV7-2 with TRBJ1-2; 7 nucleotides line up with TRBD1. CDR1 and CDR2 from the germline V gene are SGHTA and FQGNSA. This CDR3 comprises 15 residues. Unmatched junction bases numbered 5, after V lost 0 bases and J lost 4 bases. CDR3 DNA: TGTGCCAGCAGCTTAGCCCAGGGACAGACCTATGGCTACACCTTC. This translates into CASSLAQGQTYGYTF. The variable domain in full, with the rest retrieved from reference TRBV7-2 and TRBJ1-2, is GAGVSQSPSNKVTEKGKDVELRCDPISGHTALYWYRQSLGQGLEFLIYFQGNSAPDKSGLPSDRFSAERTGGSVSTLTIQRTQQEDSAVYLCASSLAQGQTYGYTFGSGTRLTVV.

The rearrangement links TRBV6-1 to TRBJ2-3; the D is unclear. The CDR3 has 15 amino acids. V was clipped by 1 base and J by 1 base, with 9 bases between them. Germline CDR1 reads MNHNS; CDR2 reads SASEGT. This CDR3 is CASSEDVTGTDTQYF. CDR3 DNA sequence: TGTGCCAGCAGTGAAGACGTTACGGGCACAGATACGCAGTATTTT.

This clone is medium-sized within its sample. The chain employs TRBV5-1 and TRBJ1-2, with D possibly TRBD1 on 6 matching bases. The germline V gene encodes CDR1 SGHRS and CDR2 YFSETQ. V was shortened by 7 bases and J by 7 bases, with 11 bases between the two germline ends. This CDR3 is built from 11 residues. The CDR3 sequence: CASRGGLGYTF. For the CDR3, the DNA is TGCGCCAGCCGGGGGGGCCTTGGCTACACCTTC.